The clone carrying this T cell receptor beta chain was detected only once. Its antigen remains unidentified. The data were obtained in a study of OX40 agonist ivuxolimab in advanced cancers. Whole-study context: With a range of roughly 20 to 85, age averaged approximately 64 years, and approximately 83% were male. Study-level results: Circulating CD4+ and CD8+ T cells showed clonal expansion by week 6 at 0.1 to 3.0 mg/kg. Expanded clones were, on average, more numerous in CD8+ T cells than in CD4+.

A history of autoimmune disease or systemic immunosuppression excluded patients. Sequencing was performed with immunoSEQ multiplex PCR; in TCRdb, only in-frame clones are kept and a portion is missing. This sample carries about 36,000 clones, about 78% of them seen once, and the ten largest clones take about a fifth. Trimming stripped 1 base from V and 4 bases from J, with 14 bases between. The germline CDR1 and CDR2 sequences are MNHEY and SMNVEV (reference sequence). CDR3 size: 15 residues. The receptor's source is an adult with an advanced solid tumor such as melanoma, head and neck, liver or kidney cancer. The source material was CD4+ or CD8+ T cells sorted from blood, sampled in a trial of the OX40 agonist ivuxolimab. This rearrangement joins TRBV27 to TRBJ2-7; no reliable D call. Written as DNA, the CDR3 is TGTGCCAGCAGTTTATTTTCCGGCCTCGCGTACGAGCAGTACTTC. This sequence encodes CASSLFSGLAYEQYF.